Here is one T cell receptor beta chain with its context. What it binds is unknown. These data belong to a study of shared clonotypes between healthy human individuals. Findings and caveats of the study: Only blood samples were collected, and tissue repertoires likely differ.

Trimming left V 4 bases short and J 3 bases short, with 10 bases between. CDR1 is SGHKS, CDR2 YYEKEE, per germline (reference sequence). CDR3 size: 13 residues. Healthy HIV-negative adults without recent acute infections or vaccinations served as donors. The unsorted samples had some 90 million PBMCs used for genomic DNA. Genomic DNA belonging to each subset was distributed in equal measure over several immunoSEQ plates. The assay was immunoSEQ multiplex PCR, and TCRdb's table has in-frame clones only and misses some. Seen here are 450,000 to 500,000 clones, around four fifths observed once, and the top ten hold about 12%.

The genes are TRBV5-5 and TRBJ1-1, with a possible D match to TRBD1 (5 bases). The sample taken for sequencing was PBMCs. The sequence was collected from a woman aged 40-49 years in good health. Some clones in this sample may be carry-over from other donors' samples. CDR3 sequence: CASSAQDYTEAFF. DNA of the CDR3: TGTGCCAGCAGCGCACAGGACTACACTGAAGCTTTCTTT.